These 26 T cell receptor beta chains were all obtained from the same sample, sequenced in a study of T cell clonality in common variable immunodeficiency. The study, taken as a whole, reports: In common variable immunodeficiency, TCR beta chains reportedly carried fewer deletions and N-nucleotide insertions.

No antigen is known for these receptors. The table came from immunoSEQ multiplex PCR; TCRdb's copy has only in-frame clones and leaves some out. This set yields 16,000 or so clones and no singletons; the top ten hold roughly 13%. The sequencing input was peripheral blood mononuclear cells. Receptors were obtained from a human donor with common variable immunodeficiency.

This clone was seen only a few times. The read ends 3 residues early relative to the CDR3; the germline J gene fills the gap. The gene calls are TRBV7-8 and TRBJ1-6; 11 nucleotides align to TRBD1. In germline, CDR1 is SGHVS, CDR2 FQNEAQ. V lost 5 bases to trimming and J lost 8 bases; unmatched junction nucleotides: 5. There are 15 residues in the CDR3. The CDR3 protein is CASSPSDRGHSPLHF. The covered CDR3 bases are TGTGCCAGCAGCCCCTCGGACAGGGGGCATTCACCC.

CDR3 DNA (partial): TGTGCCAGCAGCCTCGACAGGGGGTCCTACGAG. Its protein is CASSLDRGSYE. The CDR3 reads in full as CASSLDRGSYEQYF. The chain employs TRBV7-9 and TRBJ2-7; 9 bases are a match to TRBD1. The read falls 3 residues short of the CDR3 end, and the missing part is taken from the germline J gene. Per the germline V gene, CDR1 is SEHNR and CDR2 is FQNEAQ (reference sequence). This CDR3 comprises 14 residues. J lost 1 base, V lost 5 bases, and 3 bases had no gene match.

Comments on this clone: The DNA ends 3 residues before the CDR3 does, and the rest of the CDR3 is filled in from the germline J gene. V usage is TRBV20-1 and J usage is TRBJ2-3, with TRBD1 matching over 7 bases. This CDR3 has 14 residues. The trim removed 6 bases at V and 4 bases at J, leaving 10 bases unmatched. CDR1 DFQATT and CDR2 SNEGSKA come from the germline V gene (reference sequence). The covered CDR3 bases are TGCAGTGCCGCAAAAGGGGGCTGGTCAGATACG. It encodes CSAAKGGWSDT. The complete CDR3 sequence is CSAAKGGWSDTQYF.

Concerning this clone: The CDR3 extends 3 residues past the end of the read, so its final part is completed from the germline J gene. The chain joins TRBV6-1 to TRBJ2-5; the D gene is possibly TRBD2 (6 bases). Trimming removed 4 bases from V and 4 bases from J, with 16 bases in between. Germline CDR1 is MNHNS and CDR2 is SASEGT. This CDR3 has 15 amino acids. CDR3 amino acids: CASSGKGGAGETQYF. CDR3 DNA, as far as it was read: TGTGCCAGCAGTGGTAAGGGTGGAGCGGGAGAGACC.

With respect to this clone: The read terminates 3 residues before the CDR3 end, so the remaining end is supplied by the germline J gene. This chain joins TRBV6-2 or TRBV6-3 and TRBJ2-5; D not certain. This CDR3 spans 13 amino acids. V lost 4 bases and J lost 1, with 7 bases in between. CDR1 is MNHEY and CDR2 is SVGEGT in the germline V gene. CDR3 DNA (partial): TGTGCCAGCAGTTTACTGTTCCAAGAGACC. This translates into CASSLLFQET. The entire CDR3 sequence reads CASSLLFQETQYF.

About this clone itself: The read halts 3 residues ahead of the CDR3 end, with the missing end drawn from the germline J gene. This sequence joins TRBV11-2 and TRBJ1-6; unclear D gene. Between the trimmed V and J ends, which lost 1 base and 11 bases, there was a span of 9 bases. Germline CDR1 and CDR2: SGHAT and FQNNGV. The CDR3 runs 13 residues. The CDR3 reads CASSLVAAAPLHF. The covered CDR3 bases are TGTGCCAGCAGCTTAGTTGCGGCCGCACCC.

At least ten counts were recorded for this clone. The DNA ends 3 residues before the CDR3 does, and the rest of the CDR3 is filled in from the germline J gene. The chain employs TRBV20-1 and TRBJ1-1; 12 bases agree with TRBD1. Germline V lookup: CDR1 DFQATT, CDR2 SNEGSKA (reference sequence). This CDR3 spans 13 amino acids. The sequenced CDR3 bases are TGCAGTGCTAGCTGGGGACAGGGGGCGCGG. This codes for CSASWGQGAR. The whole CDR3 sequence reads CSASWGQGARAFF.

In the case of this clone: The read terminates 3 residues ahead of where the CDR3 ends, so the germline J gene completes it. This chain joins TRBV5-6 and TRBJ2-5; D gene unclear. CDR1 and CDR2 from the germline V gene are SGHDT and YYEEEE. This CDR3 region has 14 residues. V shed 2 bases and J shed 5 bases, with 13 bases lying between them. CDR3 DNA (partial): TGTGCCAGCAGCTTCACTGGGTTCGGGGAGACC. It encodes CASSFTGFGET. The CDR3 in full is CASSFTGFGETQYF. Full variable domain (missing parts from reference TRBV5-6 and TRBJ2-5): DAGVTQSPTHLIKTRGQQVTLRCSPKSGHDTVSWYQQALGQGPQFIFQYYEEEERQRGNFPDRFSGHQFPNYSSELNVNALLLGDSALYLCASSFTGFGETQYFGPGTRLLVL.

In regard to this clone: Read sequence stops 3 residues before the CDR3 end, and the germline J gene provides the missing end. The rearrangement joins TRBV7-9 to TRBJ2-5; a weak D match, TRBD1 (5 bases). Deletions cut 6 bases from V and 2 bases from J, with 13 bases between. This CDR3 has 14 amino acids. The germline V gene has CDR1 SEHNR and CDR2 FQNEAQ (reference sequence). Here the CDR3 reads CASSPQGWQETQYF. The covered CDR3 bases are TGTGCCAGCAGTCCTCAGGGTTGGCAAGAGACC.

This clone was observed a few times. The read ends 3 residues before the CDR3 terminus; that terminus is restored from the germline J gene. This sequence joins TRBV7-2 and TRBJ2-3; D is perhaps TRBD2 (5 bases). There are 13 residues in the CDR3. Per germline, CDR1 SGHTA and CDR2 FQGNSA. The V end lost 7 bases, the J end lost 5 bases, and 13 bases lay between the germline ends. The CDR3 bases that were read are TGTGCCAGCACGACACGGGGTGGAGATACG. Its translation: CASTTRGGDT. The CDR3, in full, reads CASTTRGGDTQYF. Complete variable domain (other parts from reference TRBV7-2 and TRBJ2-3): GAGVSQSPSNKVTEKGKDVELRCDPISGHTALYWYRQSLGQGLEFLIYFQGNSAPDKSGLPSDRFSAERTGGSVSTLTIQRTQQEDSAVYLCASTTRGGDTQYFGPGTRLTVL.

This clone is deemed medium-sized (0.01 to 0.1%). The read terminates 3 residues ahead of where the CDR3 ends, so the germline J gene completes it. J is TRBJ2-3 and V is TRBV20-1, with 14 bases aligning to TRBD2. J gave up 1 base and V 5 bases, and 8 bases lay outside the gene matches. Germline V gene lookup returns CDR1 DFQATT and CDR2 SNEGSKA (reference sequence). The length of the CDR3 is 17 residues. The CDR3 is CSAPGTSGGWGTDTQYF. CDR3 bases read: TGCAGTGCTCCCGGGACTAGCGGGGGTTGGGGCACAGATACG.

Remarks on this clone: The read terminates 3 residues before the CDR3 end, so the remaining end is supplied by the germline J gene. This chain links TRBV30 with TRBJ2-1; TRBD1 agrees at 8 bases. The CDR3 length is 15 residues. CDR1 is GTSNPN, CDR2 SVGIG, per germline (reference sequence). V lost 2 bases to trimming and J lost 4 bases; unmatched junction nucleotides: 7. The CDR3 bases that were read are TGTGCCTGGAGTCGTCAGGGGGCCGCGTACAATGAG. It yields the protein CAWSRQGAAYNE. The entire CDR3 sequence reads CAWSRQGAAYNEQFF. Looking up the rest from reference TRBV30 and TRBJ2-1 gives the full variable domain: SQTIHQWPATLVQPVGSPLSLECTVEGTSNPNLYWYRQAAGRGLQLLFYSVGIGQISSEVPQNLSASRPQDRQFILSSKKLLLSDSGFYLCAWSRQGAAYNEQFFGPGTRLTVL.

This clone was seen ten or more times. Read coverage stops 3 residues before the CDR3 terminus; the germline J gene supplies the remainder. The chain is built from TRBV5-6 and TRBJ2-7; the D gene is possibly TRBD1 (5 bases). Germline CDR1 SGHDT, CDR2 YYEEEE. Trimming left V 2 bases short and J 3 bases short, with 12 bases between. The CDR3 covers 14 residues. The chain's CDR3 is CASSFGQSIYEQYF. The DNA read from the CDR3 is TGTGCCAGCAGCTTCGGACAATCGATCTACGAG.

A word on this clone: The read ends 3 residues before the CDR3 terminus; that terminus is restored from the germline J gene. The genes are TRBV20-1 and TRBJ1-2; D call uncertain. Trimming stripped 2 bases from V and 2 bases from J, with 9 bases between. This CDR3 comprises 13 residues. The germline CDR1 and CDR2 sequences are DFQATT and SNEGSKA (reference sequence). The sequenced part of the CDR3 DNA is TGCAGTGCTAGACCGAGCCCAAACTATGGC. Amino acids: CSARPSPNYG. The whole CDR3 sequence is CSARPSPNYGYTF.

Turning to this clone: Coverage ceases 3 residues before the CDR3 finishes, and the germline J gene fills in the end. The gene calls are TRBV18 and TRBJ1-5; D is unresolved. V lost 3 bases to trimming and J lost 5 bases, with 14 bases between them. The CDR3 extends over 15 amino acids. Germline V gene sequence: CDR1 KGHSH, CDR2 LQKENI. CDR3 DNA (partial): TGTGCCAGCTCACCGCCTGAGGGTCCTGATCAGCCC. Amino acids: CASSPPEGPDQP. The whole CDR3 reads CASSPPEGPDQPQHF. The full variable domain, in which reference TRBV18 and TRBJ1-5 provide the parts outside the CDR3, is NAGVMQNPRHLVRRRGQEARLRCSPMKGHSHVYWYRQLPEEGLKFMVYLQKENIIDESGMPKERFSAEFPKEGPSILRIQQVVRGDSAAYFCASSPPEGPDQPQHFGDGTRLSIL.

This clone was seen a handful of times. The missing CDR3 end, 3 residues past where the read stops, is filled in from the germline J gene. This sequence joins TRBV7-2 and TRBJ2-1; 7 bases fit TRBD2. In germline, CDR1 is SGHTA, CDR2 FQGNSA. The length of the CDR3 is 15 residues. Trimming at V came to 5 bases and at J to 5 bases, leaving 9 bases not matched to a gene. The part of the CDR3 DNA that was read is TGTGCCAGCAGCCCTAGCGGAGCAACAAACAATGAG. This codes for CASSPSGATNNE. The entire CDR3 is CASSPSGATNNEQFF.

This clone was detected ten times or more. The read terminates 3 residues before the CDR3 end, so the remaining end is supplied by the germline J gene. The chain employs TRBV10-3 and TRBJ2-7; 9 bases align to TRBD1. V lost 3 bases to trimming and J lost 3 bases; unmatched junction nucleotides: 3. The germline V gene has CDR1 ENHRY and CDR2 SYGVKD. The CDR3 spans 14 residues. The DNA read from the CDR3 is TGTGCCATCAGTGACGGGACAGGGCTCTACGAG. It encodes CAISDGTGLYE. The whole CDR3 is CAISDGTGLYEQYF.

This clone was picked up a small number of times. The read falls 3 residues short of the CDR3 end, and the missing part is taken from the germline J gene. The rearrangement links TRBV30 to TRBJ2-5, with D possibly TRBD2 on 7 matching bases. Germline CDR1 reads GTSNPN; CDR2 reads SVGIG (reference sequence). The CDR3 contains 15 residues. Deletions cut 3 bases from V and 5 bases from J, with 19 bases between. The CDR3 bases that were read are TGTGCCTGGAGCCTACTTCGTGGGGGGGCCGAGACC. Its protein is CAWSLLRGGAET. The CDR3 reads in full as CAWSLLRGGAETQYF. The full variable domain, completed using reference TRBV30 and TRBJ2-5, is SQTIHQWPATLVQPVGSPLSLECTVEGTSNPNLYWYRQAAGRGLQLLFYSVGIGQISSEVPQNLSASRPQDRQFILSSKKLLLSDSGFYLCAWSLLRGGAETQYFGPGTRLLVL.

This clone was seen at least ten times. CDR3 DNA, as far as it was read: TGTGCCAGCAGTGCCCGCCGGGACAGGGTAAATGAAAAA. The encoded protein is CASSARRDRVNEK. The CDR3 reads in full as CASSARRDRVNEKLFF. V is TRBV6-1 and J is TRBJ1-4, with 9 bases fitting TRBD1. The CDR3 extends 3 residues past the end of the read, so its final part is completed from the germline J gene. The CDR3 contains 16 residues. Germline V gives CDR1 MNHNS, CDR2 SASEGT. Germline trimming cut 4 bases from V and 5 bases from J; bases unmatched to any gene: 8.

As for this clone: Sequencing ends 3 residues short of the CDR3 end; the germline J gene provides the rest. The V call is TRBV6-2 or TRBV6-3, the J call TRBJ2-1, with a weak D call TRBD2 (5 bases). The CDR3 loop spans 15 amino acids. Trimming removed 8 bases at V and 0 bases at J, with 14 bases between. The germline gives CDR1 MNHEY, CDR2 SVGEGT. CDR3 residues: CASLKDSPSYNEQFF. CDR3 DNA (partial): TGTGCCAGCTTGAAGGACTCTCCCTCCTACAATGAG.

The table lists this clone with a few counts. Incomplete CDR3 DNA: TGTGCCAGCAGCCCGGTGGGGGCGCGAGGGTATGGC. Its protein is CASSPVGARGYG. The complete CDR3 protein is CASSPVGARGYGYTF. This chain joins TRBV5-6 and TRBJ1-2; D perhaps matches TRBD1 (6 bases). The CDR3 extends 3 residues past the end of the read, so its final part is completed from the germline J gene. The CDR3 spans 15 residues. Germline assignment: CDR1 SGHDT and CDR2 YYEEEE. V gave up 4 bases and J gave up 5 bases, with 18 bases separating them.

This clone turned up a few times. The read is 3 residues too short to cover the CDR3 end, so that end is filled in from the germline J gene. The chain couples TRBV19 to TRBJ2-7; 7 bases are a match to TRBD2. The junction had 2 bases not matched to a gene; V was cut back by 5 bases and J by 4 bases. The germline gives CDR1 LNHDA, CDR2 SQIVND (reference sequence). The CDR3 contains 12 residues. Here the CDR3 reads CASSPGGYEQYF. Incomplete CDR3 DNA: TGTGCCAGTAGTCCCGGGGGGTACGAG. Variable domain in full (rest from reference TRBV19 and TRBJ2-7): DGGITQSPKYLFRKEGQNVTLSCEQNLNHDAMYWYRQDPGQGLRLIYYSQIVNDFQKGDIAEGYSVSREKKESFPLTVTSAQKNPTAFYLCASSPGGYEQYFGPGTRLTVT.

This clone was found a few times. The read halts 3 residues ahead of the CDR3 end, with the missing end drawn from the germline J gene. This chain links TRBV18 with TRBJ1-6; 7 nucleotides agree with TRBD1. The CDR3 is 15 amino acids. The ends lost 6 bases at V and 10 bases at J; junction bases unmatched: 12. Germline V lookup: CDR1 KGHSH, CDR2 LQKENI. CDR3 DNA (partial): TGTGCCAGCTCCCCAACCATAACAGGGGACTCACCC. This translates into CASSPTITGDSP. The full-length CDR3 reads as CASSPTITGDSPLHF.

CDR3: CASRRDRDGEQYF. CDR3 DNA, as far as it was read: TGTGCCAGTAGGAGGGACAGGGACGGCGAG. The chain couples TRBV19 to TRBJ2-7, with 9 positions matching TRBD1. The CDR3 end falls 3 residues outside the read, so it is completed with the germline J gene. The ends lost 6 bases at V and 6 bases at J; junction bases unmatched: 6. Germline CDR1 LNHDA, CDR2 SQIVND (reference sequence). The CDR3 extends over 13 amino acids.

By its share, this clone is medium-sized. CDR3 DNA (partial): TGTGCCAGTAGTATACGACAGGAGAACACTGAA. It specifies CASSIRQENTE. The full CDR3 protein is CASSIRQENTEAFF. This rearrangement joins TRBV19 to TRBJ1-1, with a possible D match to TRBD1 (6 bases). From the germline J gene comes the end of the CDR3, since the read stops 3 residues before it. The CDR3 totals 14 residues. Germline V gene lookup returns CDR1 LNHDA and CDR2 SQIVND (reference sequence). Trimming took 2 bases from V and 1 from J, leaving 8 bases between them.

Sample share makes this clone medium-sized. The read finishes 3 residues shy of the CDR3 end, and the germline J gene is used to complete it. The identical CDR3 is also encoded by other nucleotide sequences in the sample. The chain employs TRBV20-1 and TRBJ2-6; 8 nucleotides match TRBD2. This CDR3 is 16 amino acids long. V was clipped by 0 bases and J by 2 bases; unmatched bases: 3. Germline CDR1 and CDR2: DFQATT and SNEGSKA (reference sequence). This CDR3 reads CSARDSGAAGANVLTF. The sequenced CDR3 bases are TGCAGTGCTAGAGATAGCGGGGCTGCTGGGGCCAACGTC.